This TCR beta chain was captured in a study of blood T cell repertoires in COVID-19. Study-wide context: Specimens from acute and convalescent COVID-19 originated in the United States, Italy and Spain. PBMCs, B-cell-depleted T cells, or T cells provided the cDNA or gDNA that made up the material.

This CDR3 has 16 amino acids. V lost 1 base and J lost 4; bases outside the gene matches: 7. Looked up from germline, CDR1 is MNHEY and CDR2 is SVGEGT. Per the original data handling: By means of reference gene primer amplification, nucleated cell counts were estimated. Sequencing was performed with immunoSEQ multiplex PCR; in TCRdb, only in-frame clones are kept and a portion is missing. Clone size and V and J calls were adopted from that table, with D and trimming inferred from the DNA. Among about 190,000 clones listed, approximately 79% were seen once. The V call is TRBV6-2 or TRBV6-3, the J call TRBJ1-2; 9 bases fit TRBD1. The receptor's source is a woman aged 45-65 years with acute or convalescent COVID-19. The source material was peripheral blood. The CDR3 is CASSYFTPGQGYGYTF. In DNA form, the CDR3 reads TGTGCCAGCAGTTACTTTACCCCGGGACAGGGCTATGGCTACACCTTC.